The rows below give T cell receptor beta chains drawn from one sample of a study of T cell changes during pregnancy in multiple sclerosis. Profiling relied on immunoSEQ multiplex PCR, and the TCRdb table lists in-frame clones only, not all of them. The data show about 77,000 clones, approximately 94% seen once. The sequencing used peripheral blood, collected after pregnancy. These receptors all come from a female donor in good health, enrolled as a control in a pregnancy study. Both conserved end residues are part of each CDR3. A D gene is named only where the DNA matches it firmly. Clone size, where shown, is once, few, many, or a class for clones that have expanded.

j_call: TRBJ2-2
clone_size: once
v_call: TRBV5-1
d_call: .
cdr3_nt: TGCGCCAGCCAAGGGGGAGACACCGGGGAGCTGTTTTTT
cdr3_aa: CASQGGDTGELFF

j_call: TRBJ1-4
clone_size: .
v_call: TRBV4-1
d_call: TRBD1
cdr3_nt: TGCGCCAGCAGCCAAGGCGCAGGGGGAGGTGAAAAACTGTTTTTT
cdr3_aa: CASSQGAGGGEKLFF

j_call: TRBJ2-1
clone_size: .
v_call: TRBV27
d_call: TRBD2
cdr3_nt: TGTGCCAGCAGTTCACTAATTAGCGGGAGGGACAATGAGCAGTTCTTC
cdr3_aa: CASSSLISGRDNEQFF

j_call: TRBJ1-6
clone_size: .
v_call: TRBV11-1
d_call: .
cdr3_nt: TGTGCCAGCAGCTTAGCGGCGGTAAATTCACCCCTCCACTTT
cdr3_aa: CASSLAAVNSPLHF

j_call: TRBJ1-2
clone_size: .
v_call: TRBV20-1
d_call: .
cdr3_nt: TGCAGTGCTGGGCGGGACTATGGCTACACCTTC
cdr3_aa: CSAGRDYGYTF

j_call: TRBJ2-5
clone_size: .
v_call: TRBV27
d_call: .
cdr3_nt: TGTGCCAGCAGTTTGGGCGCCCTGACCCAAGAGACCCAGTACTTC
cdr3_aa: CASSLGALTQETQYF

j_call: TRBJ1-4
clone_size: .
v_call: TRBV11-2
d_call: .
cdr3_nt: TGTGCCAGCAGCTTATCAAAGCCGAATGAAAAACTGTTTTTT
cdr3_aa: CASSLSKPNEKLFF

j_call: TRBJ1-2
clone_size: .
v_call: TRBV6-1
d_call: .
cdr3_nt: TGTGCCAGCAGTGAAGCGGGCGTAGGGAGGGGGATCTATGGCTACACCTTC
cdr3_aa: CASSEAGVGRGIYGYTF

j_call: TRBJ2-7
clone_size: .
v_call: TRBV27
d_call: TRBD2
cdr3_nt: TGTGCCAGCAGTTTAGATCTCGGGAGGGGGACTTACGAGCAGTACTTC
cdr3_aa: CASSLDLGRGTYEQYF

j_call: TRBJ2-1
clone_size: .
v_call: TRBV30
d_call: TRBD2
cdr3_nt: TGTGCCTGGAGTACTAGCGGGAGCCTCTATGAGCAGTTCTTC
cdr3_aa: CAWSTSGSLYEQFF

j_call: TRBJ2-1
clone_size: .
v_call: TRBV20-1
d_call: .
cdr3_nt: TGCAGTGCTATCGGTCAGGGTCAGAGACTCTTC
cdr3_aa: CSAIGQGQRLF